These 9 T cell receptor beta chains were sequenced from one sample in a study of shared clonotypes between healthy human individuals. Assay used: immunoSEQ multiplex PCR; TCRdb lists only in-frame clones, some missing. Of more than 150,000 clones listed, approximately 95% were seen once; the top ten hold around 0.067%. Sequencing was done on a sample of naive CD4+ T cells sorted from blood. Subset meaning: CD45RA+ positively selected. Every receptor here comes from a woman in her 30s in good health.

The chain is built from TRBV30 and TRBJ1-2, with D unclear. The V end was cut by 3 bases, the J end by 3 bases, with 8 bases between. CDR1 and CDR2 from the germline V gene are GTSNPN and SVGIG (reference sequence). The CDR3 loop spans 12 amino acids. The chain's CDR3 is CAWSRRHYGYTF. The CDR3 DNA follows: TGTGCCTGGAGCCGGAGACACTATGGCTACACCTTC.

V and J are TRBV18 and TRBJ2-7; 10 bases are shared with TRBD1. The V gene's germline CDR1 is KGHSH and CDR2 LQKENI. This CDR3 is built from 14 residues. Trimming cost V 6 bases and J 2 bases; bases outside gene matches: 4. The CDR3 DNA sequence: TGTGCCAGCTCTGGGACAGGGGAACCCTACGAGCAGTACTTC. This gives the protein CASSGTGEPYEQYF.

The chain has TRBV6-1 and TRBJ2-7, with D possibly being TRBD1 (5 bases). Germline V gene lookup returns CDR1 MNHNS and CDR2 SASEGT. This CDR3 region has 14 residues. V was trimmed by 1 base and J by 6 bases, leaving 13 bases between them. The CDR3 nucleotides are TGTGCCAGCAGTGAAGGGTCGACAGTGGGCGAGCAGTACTTC. Encoded protein: CASSEGSTVGEQYF.

The rearrangement joins TRBV28 to TRBJ1-1, with a tentative D call TRBD1 (6 bases). The CDR3 totals 12 residues. Germline loops: CDR1 MDHEN, CDR2 SYDVKM. In DNA form, the CDR3 reads TGTGCGACTCGTGGGGGCAACACTGAAGCTTTCTTT. Protein: CATRGGNTEAFF. The whole variable domain, remainder taken from reference TRBV28 and TRBJ1-1, is DVKVTQSSRYLVKRTGEKVFLECVQDMDHENMFWYRQDPGLGLRLIYFSYDVKMKEKGDIPEGYSVSREKKERFSLILESASTNQTSMYLCATRGGNTEAFFGQGTRLTVV.

The rearrangement uses TRBV6-1 and TRBJ1-2; D unresolved. This CDR3 has 12 residues. Germline V gene data show CDR1 as MNHNS and CDR2 as SASEGT. V gave up 4 bases and J gave up 4 bases, with 7 bases separating them. DNA of the CDR3: TGTGCCAGCAGTGCTCAGGTCTATGGCTACACCTTC. This translates into CASSAQVYGYTF.

This clone was counted a single time. The gene calls are TRBV13 and TRBJ2-7; TRBD1 matches at 9 bases. This CDR3 contains 15 residues. CDR1 and CDR2 (germline): PRHDT, FYEKMQ (reference sequence). Losses at the gene ends were 8 bases for V and 4 bases for J; bases not matched to a gene: 12. The CDR3 region is CASGTTGTGMYEQYF. The CDR3 nucleotides read TGTGCCAGCGGCACCACCGGGACAGGGATGTACGAGCAGTACTTC.

This clone was recorded a few times. The genes are TRBV5-1 and TRBJ1-2; D may be TRBD1 (6 bases). V lost 8 bases to trimming and J lost 3 bases, with 11 bases between them. CDR1 is SGHRS and CDR2 is YFSETQ in the germline V gene. CDR3 length: 12 amino acids. The CDR3 DNA follows: TGCGCCAGTACAGGGACCGACTATGGCTACACCTTC. It codes for CASTGTDYGYTF.

The chain employs TRBV7-9 and TRBJ2-2; D ambiguous. The CDR3 consists of 16 residues. V was pared by 5 bases and J by 0 bases, with 13 bases between. Per germline, CDR1 SEHNR and CDR2 FQNEAQ (reference sequence). The CDR3 protein is CASSERSTTNTGELFF. The CDR3 bases are TGTGCCAGCAGCGAGAGGAGTACCACGAACACCGGGGAGCTGTTTTTT.

J is TRBJ1-1 and V is TRBV7-9, with 8 bases lining up with TRBD1. The germline CDR1 and CDR2 sequences are SEHNR and FQNEAQ (reference sequence). V lost 10 bases to trimming and J lost 0 bases; unmatched junction nucleotides: 10. The CDR3 loop spans 15 amino acids. The CDR3 DNA sequence: TGTGCCAATAACCTGACAGGGGCTTTGAACACTGAAGCTTTCTTT. This encodes CANNLTGALNTEAFF.